This entry concerns a single T cell receptor beta chain. The antigen is undetermined. These data originate in a study of T cells in Graves' hyperthyroidism and ophthalmopathy. Findings of the study overall: Through a model of 13 V-J features, ophthalmopathy was separated from stable hyperthyroidism.

Germline CDR1 reads SNHLY; CDR2 reads FYNNEI. Trimming at V came to 5 bases and at J to 8 bases, leaving 7 bases not matched to a gene. This CDR3 has 14 amino acids. Participants, patients aged 18 to 65, had newly diagnosed hyperthyroidism with a duration under 2 months. PBMCs were collected from an approximately 10 ml volume of fresh peripheral blood. The CDR3 regions of TCR beta were amplified from RNA transcripts. The TCR CDR3 first-round RT-PCR relied on the HTBI primer set. TCRdb redid the calling of the multiplex PCR reads with MiXCR, one entry per CDR3 protein. This sample has some 210,000 distinct CDR3 sequences; under 20% occur once, and the top ten carry roughly 50%.

This TCR was recovered from a man between 45 and 60 years old with Graves' hyperthyroidism. The sample taken for sequencing was blood. The V gene is TRBV2, the J gene TRBJ2-1, with TRBD1 matching 9 bases. The CDR3 DNA reads TGTGCCAGCAGTCGGGGACAGGGCCTGGATGAGCAGTTCTTC. Amino acid sequence: CASSRGQGLDEQFF. Full variable domain (missing parts from reference TRBV2 and TRBJ2-1): EPEVTQTPSHQVTQMGQEVILRCVPISNHLYFYWYRQILGQKVEFLVSFYNNEISEKSEIFDDQFSVERPDGSNFTLKIRSTKLEDSAMYFCASSRGQGLDEQFFGPGTRLTVL.